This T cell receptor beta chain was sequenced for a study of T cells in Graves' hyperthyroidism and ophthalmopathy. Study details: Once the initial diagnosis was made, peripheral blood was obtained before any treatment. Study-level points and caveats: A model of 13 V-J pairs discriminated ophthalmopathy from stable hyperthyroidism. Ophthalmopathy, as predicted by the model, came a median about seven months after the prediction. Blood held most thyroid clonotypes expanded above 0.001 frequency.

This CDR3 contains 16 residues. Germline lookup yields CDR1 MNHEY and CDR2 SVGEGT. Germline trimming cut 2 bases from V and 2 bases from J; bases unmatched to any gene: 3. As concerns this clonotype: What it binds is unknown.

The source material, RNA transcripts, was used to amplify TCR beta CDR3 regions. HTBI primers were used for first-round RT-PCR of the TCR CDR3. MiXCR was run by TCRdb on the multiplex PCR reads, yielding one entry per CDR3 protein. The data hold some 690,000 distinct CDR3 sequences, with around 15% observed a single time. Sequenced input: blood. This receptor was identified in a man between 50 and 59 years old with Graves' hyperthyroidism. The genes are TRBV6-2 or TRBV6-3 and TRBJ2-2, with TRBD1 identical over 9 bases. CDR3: CASSYRDRVNTGELFF. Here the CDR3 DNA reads TGTGCCAGCAGTTACCGGGACAGGGTTAACACCGGGGAGCTGTTTTTT.